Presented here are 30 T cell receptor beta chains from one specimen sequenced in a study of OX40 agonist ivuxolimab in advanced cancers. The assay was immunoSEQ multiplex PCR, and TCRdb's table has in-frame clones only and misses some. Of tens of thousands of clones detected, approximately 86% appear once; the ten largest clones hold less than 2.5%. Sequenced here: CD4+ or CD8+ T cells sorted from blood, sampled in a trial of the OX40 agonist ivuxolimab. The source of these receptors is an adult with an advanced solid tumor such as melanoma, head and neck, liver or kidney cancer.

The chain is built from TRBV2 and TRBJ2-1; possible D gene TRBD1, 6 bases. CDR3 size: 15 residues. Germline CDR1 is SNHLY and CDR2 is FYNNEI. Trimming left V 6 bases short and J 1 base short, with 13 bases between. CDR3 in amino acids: CASRAGTNSYNEQFF. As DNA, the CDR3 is TGTGCCAGCAGGGCCGGGACAAATTCCTACAATGAGCAGTTCTTC.

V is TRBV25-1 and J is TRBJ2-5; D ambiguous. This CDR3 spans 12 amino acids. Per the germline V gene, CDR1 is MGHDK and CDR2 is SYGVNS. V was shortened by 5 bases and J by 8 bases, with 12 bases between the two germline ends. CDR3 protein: CASSLIKGTQYF. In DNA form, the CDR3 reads TGTGCCAGCAGTCTAATTAAGGGAACCCAGTACTTC.

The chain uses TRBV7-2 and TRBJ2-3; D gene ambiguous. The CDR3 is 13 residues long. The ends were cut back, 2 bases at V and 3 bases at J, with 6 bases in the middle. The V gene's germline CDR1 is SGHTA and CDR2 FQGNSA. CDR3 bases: TGTGCCAGCAGCTTACCGCCTACAGATACGCAGTATTTT. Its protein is CASSLPPTDTQYF.

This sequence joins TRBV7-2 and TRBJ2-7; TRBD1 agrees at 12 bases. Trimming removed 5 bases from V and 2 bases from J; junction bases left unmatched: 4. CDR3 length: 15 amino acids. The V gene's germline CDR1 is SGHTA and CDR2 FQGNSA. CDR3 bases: TGTGCCAGCAGCCCGAGGGACAGGGGGCCCTACGAGCAGTACTTC. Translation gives CASSPRDRGPYEQYF.

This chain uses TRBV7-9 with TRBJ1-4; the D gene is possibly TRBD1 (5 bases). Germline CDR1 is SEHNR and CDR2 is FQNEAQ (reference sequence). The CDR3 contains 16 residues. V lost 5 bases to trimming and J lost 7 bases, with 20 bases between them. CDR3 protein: CASSPKGSHRGEKLFF. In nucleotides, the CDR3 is TGTGCCAGCAGCCCGAAGGGGAGCCATAGAGGTGAAAAACTGTTTTTT.

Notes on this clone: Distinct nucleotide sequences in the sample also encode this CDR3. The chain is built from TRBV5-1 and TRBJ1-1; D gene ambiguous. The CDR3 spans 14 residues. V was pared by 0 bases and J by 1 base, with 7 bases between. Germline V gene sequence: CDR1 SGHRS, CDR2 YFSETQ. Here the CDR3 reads CASSLASANTEAFF. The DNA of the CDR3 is TGCGCCAGCAGCTTGGCCAGCGCGAACACTGAAGCTTTCTTT.

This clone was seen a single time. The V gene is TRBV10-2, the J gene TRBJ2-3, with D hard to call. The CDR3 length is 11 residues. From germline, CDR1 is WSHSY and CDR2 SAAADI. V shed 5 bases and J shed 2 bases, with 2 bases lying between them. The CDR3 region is CASSPTDTQYF. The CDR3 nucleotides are TGCGCCAGCAGTCCCACAGATACGCAGTATTTT.

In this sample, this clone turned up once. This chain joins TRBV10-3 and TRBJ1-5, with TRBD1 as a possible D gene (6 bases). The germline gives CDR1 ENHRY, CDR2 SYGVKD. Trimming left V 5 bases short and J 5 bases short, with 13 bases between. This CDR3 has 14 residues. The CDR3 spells CAISTGRGDQPQHF. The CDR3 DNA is TGTGCCATCAGTACAGGCAGGGGAGATCAGCCCCAGCATTTT.

CDR3 region: CASSLGHREQYF. CDR3 nucleotides: TGTGCCAGCAGCTTGGGCCACCGGGAGCAGTACTTC. The rearrangement links TRBV5-4 to TRBJ2-7; D unclear. Germline assignment: CDR1 SGHNT and CDR2 YYREEE (reference sequence). Deletions cut 0 bases from V and 7 bases from J, with 8 bases between. This CDR3 is built from 12 residues.

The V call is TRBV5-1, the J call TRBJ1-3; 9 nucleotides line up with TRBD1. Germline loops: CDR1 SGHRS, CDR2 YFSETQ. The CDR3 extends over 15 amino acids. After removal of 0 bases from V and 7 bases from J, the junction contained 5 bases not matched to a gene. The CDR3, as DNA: TGCGCCAGCAGCTTGGGACGGACAGGGGTGAACACCATATATTTT. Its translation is CASSLGRTGVNTIYF. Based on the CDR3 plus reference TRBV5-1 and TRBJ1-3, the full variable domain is KAGVTQTPRYLIKTRGQQVTLSCSPISGHRSVSWYQQTPGQGLQFLFEYFSETQRNKGNFPGRFSGRQFSNSRSEMNVSTLELGDSALYLCASSLGRTGVNTIYFGEGSWLTVV.

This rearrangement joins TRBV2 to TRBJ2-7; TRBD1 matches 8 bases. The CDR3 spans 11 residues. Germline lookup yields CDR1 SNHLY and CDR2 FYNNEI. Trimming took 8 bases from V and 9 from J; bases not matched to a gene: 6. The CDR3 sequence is CASLDRVVQYF. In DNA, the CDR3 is TGTGCCAGCCTGGACAGGGTGGTGCAGTACTTC.

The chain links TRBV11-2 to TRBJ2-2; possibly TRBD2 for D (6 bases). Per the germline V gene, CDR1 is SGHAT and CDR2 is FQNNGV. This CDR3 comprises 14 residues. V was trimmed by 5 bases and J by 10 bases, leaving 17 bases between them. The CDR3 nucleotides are TGTGCCAGCAGCCCCCCTGGACGGCGGGAGGAGCTGTTTTTT. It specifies CASSPPGRREELFF.

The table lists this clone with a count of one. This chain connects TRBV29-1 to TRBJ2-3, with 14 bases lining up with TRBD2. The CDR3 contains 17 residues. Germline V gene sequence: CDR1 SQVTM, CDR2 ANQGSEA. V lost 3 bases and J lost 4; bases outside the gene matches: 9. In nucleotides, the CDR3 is TGCAGCGTTGAGGGGACTAGCGGGGGCTCGCGGGCAGATACGCAGTATTTT. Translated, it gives CSVEGTSGGSRADTQYF.

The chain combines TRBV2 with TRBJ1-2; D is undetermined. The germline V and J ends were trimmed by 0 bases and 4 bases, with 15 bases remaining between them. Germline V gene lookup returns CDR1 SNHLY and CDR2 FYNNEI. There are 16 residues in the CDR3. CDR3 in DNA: TGTGCCAGCAGTGAAGCGAGGCAGATGGCTCCCTATGGCTACACCTTC. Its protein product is CASSEARQMAPYGYTF.

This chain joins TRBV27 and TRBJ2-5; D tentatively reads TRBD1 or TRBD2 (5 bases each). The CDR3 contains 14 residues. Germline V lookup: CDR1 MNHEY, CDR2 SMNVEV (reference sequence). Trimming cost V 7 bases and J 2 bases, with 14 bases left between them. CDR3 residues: CASMRPGRQETQYF. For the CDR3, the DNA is TGTGCCAGCATGCGTCCGGGACGGCAAGAGACCCAGTACTTC.

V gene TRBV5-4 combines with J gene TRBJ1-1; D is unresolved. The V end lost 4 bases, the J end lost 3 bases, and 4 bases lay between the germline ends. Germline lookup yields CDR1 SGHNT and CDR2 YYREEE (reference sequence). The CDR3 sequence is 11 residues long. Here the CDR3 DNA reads TGTGCCAGCAGCCTCCACACTGAAGCTTTCTTT. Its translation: CASSLHTEAFF.

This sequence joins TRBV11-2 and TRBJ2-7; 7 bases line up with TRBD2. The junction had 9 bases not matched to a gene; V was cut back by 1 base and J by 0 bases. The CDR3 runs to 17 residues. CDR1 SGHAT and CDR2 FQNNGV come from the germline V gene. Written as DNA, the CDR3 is TGTGCCAGCAGCTTAGTTGGCGGGAGAATGACCTCCTACGAGCAGTACTTC. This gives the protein CASSLVGGRMTSYEQYF.

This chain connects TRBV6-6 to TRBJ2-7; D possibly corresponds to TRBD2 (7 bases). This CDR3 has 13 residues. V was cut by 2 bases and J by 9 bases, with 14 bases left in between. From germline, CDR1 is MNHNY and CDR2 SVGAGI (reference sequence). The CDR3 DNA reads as TGTGCCAGCAGTTACGGGGGGGCCCTTGTGCAGTACTTC. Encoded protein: CASSYGGALVQYF.

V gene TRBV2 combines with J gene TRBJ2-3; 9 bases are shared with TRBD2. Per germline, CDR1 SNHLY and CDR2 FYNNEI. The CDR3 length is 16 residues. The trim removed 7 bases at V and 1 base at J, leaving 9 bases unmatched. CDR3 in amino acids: CASTGPGLARTDTQYF. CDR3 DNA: TGTGCCAGCACCGGTCCGGGACTAGCACGCACAGATACGCAGTATTTT.

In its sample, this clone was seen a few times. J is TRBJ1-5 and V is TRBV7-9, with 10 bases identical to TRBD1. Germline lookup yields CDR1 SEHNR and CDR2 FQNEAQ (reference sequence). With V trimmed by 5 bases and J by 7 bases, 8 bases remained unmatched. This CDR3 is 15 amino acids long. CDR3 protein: CASSNDRGPGQPQHF. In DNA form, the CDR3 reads TGTGCCAGCAGCAATGACAGGGGGCCGGGGCAGCCCCAGCATTTT.

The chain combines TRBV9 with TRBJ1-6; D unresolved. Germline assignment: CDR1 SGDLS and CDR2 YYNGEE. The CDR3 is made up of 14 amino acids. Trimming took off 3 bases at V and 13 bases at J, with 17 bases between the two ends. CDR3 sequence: CASSGPGPLTPLHF. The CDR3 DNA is TGTGCCAGCAGCGGTCCGGGCCCGCTGACGCCCCTCCACTTT.

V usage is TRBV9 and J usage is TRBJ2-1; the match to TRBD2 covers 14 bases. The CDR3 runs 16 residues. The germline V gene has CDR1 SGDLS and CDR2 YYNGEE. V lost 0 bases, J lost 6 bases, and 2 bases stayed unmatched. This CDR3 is CASSVGLAGGPNEQFF. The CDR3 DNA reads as TGTGCCAGCAGCGTAGGACTAGCGGGAGGGCCCAATGAGCAGTTCTTC.

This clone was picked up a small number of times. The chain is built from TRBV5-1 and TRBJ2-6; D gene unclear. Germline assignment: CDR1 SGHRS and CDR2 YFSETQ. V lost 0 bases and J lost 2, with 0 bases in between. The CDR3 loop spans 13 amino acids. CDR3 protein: CASSLAGANVLTF. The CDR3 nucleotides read TGCGCCAGCAGCTTGGCTGGGGCCAACGTCCTGACTTTC.

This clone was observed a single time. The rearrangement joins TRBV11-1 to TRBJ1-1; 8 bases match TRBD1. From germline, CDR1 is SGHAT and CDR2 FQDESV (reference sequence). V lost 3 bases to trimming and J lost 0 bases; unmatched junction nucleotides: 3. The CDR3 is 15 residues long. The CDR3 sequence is CASSFRQGMNTEAFF. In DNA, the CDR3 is TGTGCCAGCAGCTTCCGACAGGGGATGAACACTGAAGCTTTCTTT.

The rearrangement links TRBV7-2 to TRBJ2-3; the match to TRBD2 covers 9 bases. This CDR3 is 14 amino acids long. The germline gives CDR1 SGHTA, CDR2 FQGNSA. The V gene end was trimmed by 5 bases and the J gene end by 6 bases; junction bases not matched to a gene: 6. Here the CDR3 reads CASSPIAGEDTQYF. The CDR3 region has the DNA TGTGCCAGCAGCCCAATAGCGGGGGAGGATACGCAGTATTTT.

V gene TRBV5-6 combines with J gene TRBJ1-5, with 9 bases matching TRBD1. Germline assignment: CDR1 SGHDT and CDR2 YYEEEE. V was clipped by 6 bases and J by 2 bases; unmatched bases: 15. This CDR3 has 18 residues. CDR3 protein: CASIRDRGVYMGNQPQHF. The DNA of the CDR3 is TGTGCCAGCATCCGAGACAGGGGGGTATATATGGGCAATCAGCCCCAGCATTTT.

CDR3 region: CASRPTGGRTETQYF. For the CDR3, the DNA is TGTGCCAGTAGACCTACAGGGGGCCGTACGGAGACCCAGTACTTC. The rearrangement uses TRBV19 and TRBJ2-5, with 9 bases lining up with TRBD1. Germline CDR1 and CDR2: LNHDA and SQIVND (reference sequence). V was pared by 6 bases and J by 5 bases, with 10 bases of the junction left unmatched. The CDR3 covers 15 residues.

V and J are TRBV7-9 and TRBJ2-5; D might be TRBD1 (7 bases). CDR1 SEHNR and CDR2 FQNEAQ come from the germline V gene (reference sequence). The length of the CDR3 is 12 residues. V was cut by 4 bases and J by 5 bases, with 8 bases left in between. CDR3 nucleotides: TGTGCCAGCAGCTCAGGGGGGGAGACCCAGTACTTC. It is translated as CASSSGGETQYF.

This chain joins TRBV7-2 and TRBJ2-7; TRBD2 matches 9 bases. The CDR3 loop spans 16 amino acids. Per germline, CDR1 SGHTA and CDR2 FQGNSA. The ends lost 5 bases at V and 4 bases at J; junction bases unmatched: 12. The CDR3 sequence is CASSQLIAGEHYEQYF. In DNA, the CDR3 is TGTGCCAGCAGCCAACTTATAGCGGGGGAACATTACGAGCAGTACTTC.

Here the CDR3 DNA reads TGTGCCAGCAGGGACTCGGCCTACAATGAGCAGTTCTTC. This translates into CASRDSAYNEQFF. This chain links TRBV6-1 with TRBJ2-1; tentative D call: TRBD2 (5 bases). V lost 6 bases to trimming and J lost 2 bases, with 8 bases between them. Germline-derived CDR1 and CDR2 are MNHNS and SASEGT. The CDR3 sequence is 13 residues long.